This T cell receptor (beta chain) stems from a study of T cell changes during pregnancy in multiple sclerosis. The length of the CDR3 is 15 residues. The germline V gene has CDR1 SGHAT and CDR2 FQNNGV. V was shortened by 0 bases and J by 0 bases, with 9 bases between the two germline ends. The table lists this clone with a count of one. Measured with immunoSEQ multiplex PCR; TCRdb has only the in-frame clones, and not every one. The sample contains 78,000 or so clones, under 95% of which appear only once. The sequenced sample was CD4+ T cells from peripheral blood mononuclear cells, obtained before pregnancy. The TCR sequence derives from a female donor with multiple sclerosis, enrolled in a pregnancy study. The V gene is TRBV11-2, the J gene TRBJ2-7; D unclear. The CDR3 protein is CASSLDRPGSYEQYF. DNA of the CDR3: TGTGCCAGCAGCTTAGATCGCCCGGGCTCCTACGAGCAGTACTTC.